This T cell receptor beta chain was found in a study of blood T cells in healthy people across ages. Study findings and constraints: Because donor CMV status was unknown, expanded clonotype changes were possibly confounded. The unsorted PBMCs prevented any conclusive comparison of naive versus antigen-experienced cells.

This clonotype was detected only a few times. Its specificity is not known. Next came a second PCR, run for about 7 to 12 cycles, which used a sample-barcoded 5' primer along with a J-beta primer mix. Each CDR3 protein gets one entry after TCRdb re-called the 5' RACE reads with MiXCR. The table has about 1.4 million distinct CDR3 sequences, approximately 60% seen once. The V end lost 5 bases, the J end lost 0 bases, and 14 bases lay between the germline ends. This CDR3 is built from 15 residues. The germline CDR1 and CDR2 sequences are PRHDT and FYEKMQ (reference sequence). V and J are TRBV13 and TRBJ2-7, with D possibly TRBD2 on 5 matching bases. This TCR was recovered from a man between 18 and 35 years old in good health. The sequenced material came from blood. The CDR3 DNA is TGTGCCAGCAGCCACATGACGGGGAACTCCTACGAGCAGTACTTC. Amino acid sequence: CASSHMTGNSYEQYF. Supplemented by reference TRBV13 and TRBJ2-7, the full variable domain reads AAGVIQSPRHLIKEKRETATLKCYPIPRHDTVYWYQQGPGQDPQFLISFYEKMQSDKGSIPDRFSAQQFSDYHSELNMSSLELGDSALYFCASSHMTGNSYEQYFGPGTRLTVT.